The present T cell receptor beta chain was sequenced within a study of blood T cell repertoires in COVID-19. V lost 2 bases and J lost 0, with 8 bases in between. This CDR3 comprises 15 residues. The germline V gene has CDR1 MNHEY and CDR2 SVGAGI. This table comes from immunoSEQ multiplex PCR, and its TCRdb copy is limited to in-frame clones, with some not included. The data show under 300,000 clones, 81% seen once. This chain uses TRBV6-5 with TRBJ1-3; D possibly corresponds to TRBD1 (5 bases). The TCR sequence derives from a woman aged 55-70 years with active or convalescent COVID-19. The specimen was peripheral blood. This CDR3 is CASSYSDSSGNTIYF. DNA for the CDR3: TGTGCCAGCAGTTACAGTGACAGCTCTGGAAACACCATATATTTT.